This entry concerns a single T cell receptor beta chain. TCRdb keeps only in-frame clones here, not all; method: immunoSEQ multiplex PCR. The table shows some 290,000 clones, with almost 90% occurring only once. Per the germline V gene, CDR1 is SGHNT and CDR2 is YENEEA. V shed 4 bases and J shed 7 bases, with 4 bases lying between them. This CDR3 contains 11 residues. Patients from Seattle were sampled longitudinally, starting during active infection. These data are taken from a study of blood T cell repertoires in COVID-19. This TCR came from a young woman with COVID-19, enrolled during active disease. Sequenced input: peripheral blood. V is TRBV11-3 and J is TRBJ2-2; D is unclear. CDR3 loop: CASSSYGELFF. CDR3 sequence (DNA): TGTGCCAGCAGCTCCTACGGGGAGCTGTTTTTT.